This T cell receptor (beta chain) appears in the sequencing data of a study of blood T cell repertoires in COVID-19. As for the study in general: COVID-19 samples, acute and convalescent, were from the United States, Italy and Spain. The analysed material was cDNA or gDNA that came from T cells, B-cell-depleted T cells, or PBMCs.

In the source study's methods: Quantification of nucleated cells was approximated via reference gene primer amplification. Sequenced by immunoSEQ multiplex PCR; TCRdb stores in-frame clones only, minus some. D and trimming were read from the DNA, whereas the V and J calls and clone size are those reported in that table. The sample lists 65,000 to 85,000 clones, 70% to 90% occurring once. CDR3 length equals 18 residues. The V gene's germline CDR1 is SGHNT and CDR2 YENEEA. Trimming left V 5 bases short and J 8 bases short, with 28 bases between. The specimen was peripheral blood. V gene TRBV11-3 combines with J gene TRBJ2-1; tentative D call: TRBD1 (5 bases). The receptor was derived from a man in his fifties with active COVID-19. The chain's CDR3 is CASSPPRGRGAPWDEQFF. The CDR3 bases are TGTGCCAGCAGCCCCCCCCGTGGTAGGGGCGCTCCGTGGGATGAGCAGTTCTTC.